These T cell receptor beta chains were read from a single sample in a study of blood T cell repertoires in COVID-19. Profiled with immunoSEQ multiplex PCR; TCRdb holds only in-frame clones, not every one. This repertoire shows 220,000 or so clones, roughly four fifths found once; its top ten account for less than 9.5%. The sample comprised peripheral blood. The receptors shown here come from a woman of 80 years or more with COVID-19, enrolled during active disease. Each CDR3 is given with its conserved first and last residue. A D gene is named only where the DNA matches it firmly. Only part of the rows carry a size: once, few, many, or a class if the clone is expanded.

D gene: NA; J gene: TRBJ1-2; V gene: TRBV9; clone size: NA; CDR3 DNA: TGTGCCAGCAGCCAGGGTGAGGCCTATGGCTACACCTTC; CDR3 protein: CASSQGEAYGYTF
D gene: TRBD1; J gene: TRBJ1-1; V gene: TRBV27; clone size: NA; CDR3 DNA: TGTGCCACGTCGGACAGGCCGAACACTGAAGCTTTCTTT; CDR3 protein: CATSDRPNTEAFF
D gene: NA; J gene: TRBJ2-7; V gene: TRBV30; clone size: NA; CDR3 DNA: TGTGCCTGGAGTGGGTCAGGGGACGAGCAGTACTTC; CDR3 protein: CAWSGSGDEQYF
D gene: TRBD1; J gene: TRBJ1-5; V gene: TRBV9; clone size: NA; CDR3 DNA: TGTGCCAGCAGCCCCCCCAGGGGGCGAGGGCATCAGCCCCAGCATTTT; CDR3 protein: CASSPPRGRGHQPQHF
D gene: TRBD2; J gene: TRBJ2-7; V gene: TRBV6-6; clone size: NA; CDR3 DNA: TGTGCCAGCAGTTATAGCGGCCGGCGGGGGGGCTACGAGCAGTACTTC; CDR3 protein: CASSYSGRRGGYEQYF
D gene: NA; J gene: TRBJ2-1; V gene: TRBV5-1; clone size: once; CDR3 DNA: TGCGCCAGCAGCGCGGCTAGCGTGGGGTACAATGAGCAGTTCTTC; CDR3 protein: CASSAASVGYNEQFF
D gene: TRBD1; J gene: TRBJ2-7; V gene: TRBV11-2; clone size: NA; CDR3 DNA: TGTGCCAGCAGCTTAACCCTCGGGACAGTTGGGGGTTACGAGCAGTACTTC; CDR3 protein: CASSLTLGTVGGYEQYF
D gene: NA; J gene: TRBJ1-1; V gene: TRBV10-1; clone size: NA; CDR3 DNA: TGCGCCAGCAGTGAGTCGGGCAGCAACACTGAAGCTTTCTTT; CDR3 protein: CASSESGSNTEAFF
D gene: TRBD2; J gene: TRBJ2-7; V gene: TRBV7-8; clone size: NA; CDR3 DNA: TGTGCCAGCAGCTTAAGGAGCGCGGGAGAACTGTTTAATAGGTCCTACGAGCAGTACTTC; CDR3 protein: CASSLRSAGELFNRSYEQYF
D gene: NA; J gene: TRBJ2-7; V gene: TRBV7-2; clone size: NA; CDR3 DNA: TGTGCCAGCAGCTTAGGTGGGGCGCAGGCCTACGAGCAGTACTTC; CDR3 protein: CASSLGGAQAYEQYF
D gene: TRBD2; J gene: TRBJ2-1; V gene: TRBV5-4; clone size: NA; CDR3 DNA: TGTGCCAGCAGCTTGGCCGTTGGACTAGCGGGCACTGAGCAGTTCTTC; CDR3 protein: CASSLAVGLAGTEQFF
D gene: NA; J gene: TRBJ1-1; V gene: TRBV28; clone size: NA; CDR3 DNA: TGTGCCAGTCGACAGGCGAACACTGAAGCTTTCTTT; CDR3 protein: CASRQANTEAFF
D gene: TRBD2; J gene: TRBJ2-3; V gene: TRBV5-1; clone size: NA; CDR3 DNA: TGCGCCAGCAGCTTGGGGACTAGCGGGTTCCTCGTCACAGATACGCAGTATTTT; CDR3 protein: CASSLGTSGFLVTDTQYF
D gene: NA; J gene: TRBJ2-1; V gene: TRBV27; clone size: few; CDR3 DNA: TGTGCCAGCAGTTTAATTATATACGGGGAGCAGTTCTTC; CDR3 protein: CASSLIIYGEQFF
D gene: NA; J gene: TRBJ2-1; V gene: TRBV27; clone size: few; CDR3 DNA: TGTGCCAGCAGGGGCCAGGTTGGATACAATGAGCAGTTCTTC; CDR3 protein: CASRGQVGYNEQFF
D gene: NA; J gene: TRBJ2-1; V gene: TRBV18; clone size: NA; CDR3 DNA: TGTGCCAGCTCACGAGGCGGAGGTGAGCAGTTCTTC; CDR3 protein: CASSRGGGEQFF
D gene: NA; J gene: TRBJ2-1; V gene: TRBV14; clone size: NA; CDR3 DNA: TGTGCCAGCAGCCAAGATCTTCCTACCTACAATGAGCAGTTCTTC; CDR3 protein: CASSQDLPTYNEQFF